The present TCR beta chain was sequenced within a study of tumor and adjacent non-tumor tissue in lung cancer. Study overall: Histology: 12 adenocarcinoma, a couple of squamous cell carcinoma, 1 small cell lung cancer. Patients were aged about 31 to 85, roughly 9 men and a handful of women, stage I to III.

This clonotype is medium-sized by share. The antigen is not known. The template was RNA from unsorted bulk tissue. The normal lung tissue was taken more than 3 cm from the tumor edge. Donors were chemotherapy-naive, newly diagnosed lung cancer surgical patients in China, August–late 2014. CDR1 and CDR2 (germline): SGHAT, FQNNGV. The CDR3 loop spans 17 amino acids. V lost 5 bases and J lost 8; bases outside the gene matches: 18. TCRbeta libraries were built with three rounds of nested PCR, modified from ARM-PCR. TCRdb used MiXCR to reprocess the multiplex PCR reads, holding one entry per CDR3 protein. The data hold tens of thousands of distinct CDR3 sequences, with roughly three fifths observed a single time. Overall study results and limits: TCR diversity was significantly greater in tumor than normal lung tissue.

Sample: distant non-tumor lung tissue. The TCR was taken from a woman in her forties with non-small cell lung cancer. The chain joins TRBV11-2 to TRBJ2-1; 7 positions agree with TRBD1. Here the CDR3 reads CASSLRDPRGGHYEQFF. CDR3 DNA: TGTGCCAGCAGCCTCCGAGATCCACGAGGGGGCCACTATGAGCAGTTCTTC.